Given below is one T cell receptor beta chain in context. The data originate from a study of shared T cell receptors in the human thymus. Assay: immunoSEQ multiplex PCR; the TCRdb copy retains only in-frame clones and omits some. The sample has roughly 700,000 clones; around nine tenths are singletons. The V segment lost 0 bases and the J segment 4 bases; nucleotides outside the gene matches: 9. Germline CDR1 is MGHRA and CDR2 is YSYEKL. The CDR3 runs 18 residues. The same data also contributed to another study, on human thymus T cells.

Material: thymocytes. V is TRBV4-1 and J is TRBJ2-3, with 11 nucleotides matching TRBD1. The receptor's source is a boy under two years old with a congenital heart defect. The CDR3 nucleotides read TGCGCCAGCAGCCAAGATGGACTCCGGGACAGGGGGTCAGATACGCAGTATTTT. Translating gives CASSQDGLRDRGSDTQYF.